This entry concerns a single TCR beta chain. It lacks a known antigen. Base qualities are missing; no much larger clone stands one base away. The data were taken from a study of technical replicates of blood from several donors (TCRdb year 2017). V is trimmed back by 5 bases and J by 6 bases, and the junction contains 5 bases that no gene match accounts for. Taken from the germline V gene, the CDR1 and CDR2 loops are SGDLS and YYNGEE. The CDR3 measures 12 amino acids from cysteine to phenylalanine. Left in the record is the CDR3 DNA by itself, 36 bases read in frame from the first base. The protocol used for the library was the immunoSEQ multiplex PCR assay. TCRdb re-hosts the immuneACCESS table, in-frame sequences only. Its copies lack some clones; in the studies checked, an unresolved V gene accounts for under half of them, and the cause for the rest is not known. This sample has around 57,000 clones in its table, and 90% to 95% of those were observed once. 0.2% to 0.25% of the sample goes to the ten largest clones.

In this chain, TRBV9 is recombined with TRBJ2-7, with 7 bases in between that match TRBD1. This TCR derives from a human donor in good health. The source material was T cells isolated from PBMCs. CDR3 sequence: CASSGTEAEQYF. The DNA reads TGTGCCAGCAGTGGGACAGAAGCCGAGCAGTACTTC.